The T cell receptor (beta chain) under discussion was sequenced for a study of blood T cell repertoires in COVID-19. J lost 0 bases, V lost 5 bases, and 9 bases had no gene match. Looked up from germline, CDR1 is KGHSH and CDR2 is LQKENI. The CDR3 is 17 residues long. Cohort assignment relied on participant-reported clinical history. The method was immunoSEQ multiplex PCR; TCRdb's version includes in-frame clones alone and lacks a portion of them. Here the sample spans 310,000 or so clones, roughly 90% being singletons. The source is a woman aged 30 to 39 who had recovered from COVID-19. V and J are TRBV18 and TRBJ2-1, with TRBD2 matching 8 bases. The sequenced sample was PBMCs or T cells enriched from blood (not recorded which). The CDR3 DNA reads as TGTGCCAGCTCATCCCTAGCGGGCCGAGTCTCCTACAATGAGCAGTTCTTC. The encoded protein is CASSSLAGRVSYNEQFF.